This TCR beta chain was captured by sequencing in a study of technical replicates of blood from a handful of donors. Clones were sequenced by immunoSEQ multiplex PCR, and TCRdb holds only the in-frame ones, with some missing. The table shows tens of thousands of clones, with around nine tenths occurring only once. CDR1 KGHSH and CDR2 LQKENI come from the germline V gene. The germline V and J ends were trimmed by 6 bases and 3 bases, with 15 bases remaining between them. The CDR3 totals 15 residues. The TCR was taken from a human donor in good health. Some clones in this sample may be carry-over from other donors' samples. The sample comprised PBMCs. The chain couples TRBV18 to TRBJ1-5; no clear D. The DNA for the CDR3 is TGTGCCAGCTCGTACGGCGCGGGTGTCAATCAGCCCCAGCATTTT. Amino acids: CASSYGAGVNQPQHF.